This passage covers 21 T cell receptor beta chains from one sample sequenced in a study of regulatory T cells in long-lasting Graves disease. HTBI primers from iRepertoire and Arm-PCR of CDR3 regions yielded the TCR beta libraries. TCRdb redid the calling of the multiplex PCR reads with MiXCR, one entry per CDR3 protein. The table shows roughly 400,000 distinct CDR3 sequences, with less than 25% occurring only once. This sample's time point: persistent/refractory GD, antithyroid drugs over 5 years with positive TRAb. RNA from PBMCs was the source of the TCR library. This specimen consisted of peripheral blood mononuclear cells (PBMCs), obtained when the disease was refractory, from a patient treated with antithyroid drugs. These receptors were taken from a female donor with Graves disease.

Concerning this clonotype: A read error may explain this, as a much larger clone is one base away. This chain joins TRBV30 and TRBJ2-4; D tentatively fits TRBD1 or TRBD2 (5 bases each). The germline gives CDR1 GTSNPN, CDR2 SVGIG (reference sequence). This CDR3 contains 14 residues. The CDR3 DNA reads as TGTGCCTGGAGTGTGCAGGGAGCCAAAAACATTCAGTGCTTC. It translates to CAWSVQGAKNIQCF. The whole variable domain, filled in from reference TRBV30 and TRBJ2-4, reads SQTIHQWPATLVQPVGSPLSLECTVEGTSNPNLYWYRQAAGRGLQLLFYSVGIGQISSEVPQNLSASRPQDRQFILSSKKLLLSDSGFYLCAWSVQGAKNIQCFGAGTRLSVL.

This chain uses TRBV5-1 with TRBJ2-5; 7 nucleotides agree with TRBD2. After removal of 0 bases from V and 5 bases from J, the junction contained 4 bases not matched to a gene. The CDR3 is 14 residues long. Germline lookup yields CDR1 SGHRS and CDR2 YFSETQ. CDR3 bases: TGCGCCAGCAGCTTGGGGGGGGGATCGGAGACCCAGTACTTC. Residues: CASSLGGGSETQYF.

This clonotype occurred many times. This rearrangement joins TRBV28 to TRBJ2-7, with D perhaps matching TRBD1 or TRBD2 (5 bases each). Germline assignment: CDR1 MDHEN and CDR2 SYDVKM. V lost 4 bases, J lost 6 bases, and 22 bases lay in between. The CDR3 extends over 16 amino acids. The CDR3 here is CASSSRPGRGGSEQYF. The CDR3, as DNA: TGTGCCAGCAGTTCAAGGCCGGGACGCGGCGGGTCCGAGCAGTACTTC.

This clonotype has a count of ten or more. This chain uses TRBV30 with TRBJ1-5; D is unresolved. Trimming took off 1 base at V and 1 base at J, with 5 bases between the two ends. The germline gives CDR1 GTSNPN, CDR2 SVGIG (reference sequence). The CDR3 loop spans 13 amino acids. CDR3 in amino acids: CAWSGSSNQPQHF. CDR3 bases: TGTGCCTGGAGTGGGTCGAGCAATCAGCCCCAGCATTTT.

Many counts were recorded for this clonotype. The J gene is TRBJ2-7, the V gene TRBV12-3 or TRBV12-4, with 8 bases aligning to TRBD2. There are 15 residues in the CDR3. Unmatched junction bases numbered 6, after V lost 5 bases and J lost 0 bases. CDR3 sequence (DNA): TGTGCCAGCAGTCCTACTAGCGGAAACTCCTACGAGCAGTACTTC. Its translation: CASSPTSGNSYEQYF.

This clonotype occurred a few times. V gene TRBV30 combines with J gene TRBJ2-7; D uncertain. Per the germline V gene, CDR1 is GTSNPN and CDR2 is SVGIG (reference sequence). Deletions cut 6 bases from V and 4 bases from J, with 13 bases between. CDR3 length: 12 residues. The CDR3 sequence is CACQEDGYEQYF. The CDR3 DNA is TGTGCCTGCCAAGAGGATGGTTACGAGCAGTACTTC.

CDR3 bases: TGTGCCAGCAGCTTAGGGGGGCGAGTGGGGCGCTCCTACGAGCAGTACTTC. This translates into CASSLGGRVGRSYEQYF. The V call is TRBV7-2, the J call TRBJ2-7, with D perhaps matching TRBD1 (6 bases). V lost 1 base and J lost 0, with 16 bases in between. Germline CDR1 and CDR2: SGHTA and FQGNSA. The CDR3 is made up of 17 amino acids.

The V and J genes are TRBV7-9 and TRBJ1-2; 8 positions match TRBD1. CDR3 length equals 13 residues. Germline V gene sequence: CDR1 SEHNR, CDR2 FQNEAQ (reference sequence). V was pared by 8 bases and J by 2 bases, with 4 bases of the junction left unmatched. For the CDR3, the DNA is TGTGCCAGCGGCCGACAGGGGAACTATGGCTACACCTTC. Amino acid sequence: CASGRQGNYGYTF.

The chain is built from TRBV20-1 and TRBJ2-3; 8 positions agree with TRBD2. The CDR3 is 15 residues long. J was trimmed by 0 bases and V by 6 bases; bases with no gene match: 8. Per the germline V gene, CDR1 is DFQATT and CDR2 is SNEGSKA (reference sequence). CDR3 protein: CSAGTSGASTDTQYF. In DNA, the CDR3 is TGCAGTGCGGGTACTAGCGGCGCTAGCACAGATACGCAGTATTTT.

This clonotype has a handful of counts. The chain is built from TRBV29-1 and TRBJ1-2; a possible D gene is TRBD1 (5 bases). CDR3 length: 16 amino acids. The V gene's germline CDR1 is SQVTM and CDR2 ANQGSEA. V was clipped by 0 bases and J by 7 bases, with 21 bases between them. The CDR3 DNA follows: TGCAGCGTTGAAGATCGCGGGGGTATGGGTTTTAGTGGCTACACCTTC. This sequence encodes CSVEDRGGMGFSGYTF.

This clonotype was seen at least ten times. This rearrangement joins TRBV7-2 to TRBJ2-5; D gene ambiguous. The CDR3 totals 15 residues. Deletions cut 0 bases from V and 0 bases from J, with 8 bases between. The germline gives CDR1 SGHTA, CDR2 FQGNSA. The CDR3 spells CASSLALGYQETQYF. The CDR3 DNA sequence: TGTGCCAGCAGCTTAGCGCTCGGGTACCAAGAGACCCAGTACTTC.

This clonotype has more than one count but fewer than ten. The CDR3 sequence: CASSPSGRTEAFF. The CDR3 DNA is TGTGCCAGCTCACCCTCAGGGAGGACTGAAGCTTTCTTT. The chain has TRBV18 and TRBJ1-1; perhaps TRBD1 as D (5 bases). This CDR3 spans 13 amino acids. With 3 bases removed from V and 5 bases from J, the gap between germline ends came to 10 bases. Looked up from germline, CDR1 is KGHSH and CDR2 is LQKENI.

The table lists this clonotype with many counts. DNA of the CDR3: TGTGCCAGCAGTTGGGCAACGAGTAATTCACCCCTCCACTTT. This encodes CASSWATSNSPLHF. The chain carries TRBV27 and TRBJ1-6; D is uncertain. This CDR3 comprises 14 residues. Germline V gene lookup returns CDR1 MNHEY and CDR2 SMNVEV (reference sequence). Trimming removed 4 bases at V and 6 bases at J, with 10 bases between.

This clonotype was observed a handful of times. The V call is TRBV6-1, the J call TRBJ2-4; D gene uncertain. The CDR3 sequence is 11 residues long. Trimming took off 3 bases at V and 10 bases at J, with 7 bases between the two ends. CDR1 and CDR2 from the germline V gene are MNHNS and SASEGT. The CDR3 reads CASSEGWIQYF. The CDR3 nucleotides read TGTGCCAGCAGTGAGGGTTGGATTCAGTACTTC.

This clonotype appeared a few times. CDR3 loop: CASTLDLQETQYF. The DNA for the CDR3 is TGTGCCAGCACCCTGGACTTGCAAGAGACCCAGTACTTC. J is TRBJ2-5 and V is TRBV12-3 or TRBV12-4, with D maybe TRBD2 (5 bases). The CDR3 is made up of 13 amino acids. V was pared by 7 bases and J by 2 bases, with 11 bases between.

This clonotype is a singleton in its sample. A read error may account for a junction end that differs from germline. V and J are TRBV6-5 and TRBJ1-6; D unresolved. Germline V gives CDR1 MNHEY, CDR2 SVGAGI. This CDR3 region has 19 residues. CDR3 DNA: TGTGCCAGCAGTTACTCGACGGGTGGTGGGAGCTCCTATAGTTCACCCCTCCACTTT. It encodes CASSYSTGGGSSYSSPLHF.

This rearrangement joins TRBV10-2 to TRBJ2-7; no firm D call. Trimming cost V 0 bases and J 0 bases, with 6 bases left between them. Germline V gene sequence: CDR1 WSHSY, CDR2 SAAADI. The CDR3 is 14 residues long. CDR3 sequence: CASSESHSSYEQYF. CDR3 DNA: TGCGCCAGCAGTGAGTCCCACAGCTCCTACGAGCAGTACTTC.

The CDR3 protein is CASSPSQGNSPLHF. DNA of the CDR3: TGTGCCAGCAGTCCCTCACAGGGAAATTCACCCCTCCACTTT. The gene calls are TRBV27 and TRBJ1-6; tentative D call: TRBD1 (6 bases). The length of the CDR3 is 14 residues. The germline gives CDR1 MNHEY, CDR2 SMNVEV (reference sequence). V was clipped by 5 bases and J by 7 bases, with 12 bases between them.

The chain couples TRBV27 to TRBJ2-7; either TRBD1 or TRBD2 may supply D (5 bases each). This CDR3 is 16 amino acids long. Trimming removed 5 bases at V and 6 bases at J, with 23 bases between. The germline gives CDR1 MNHEY, CDR2 SMNVEV (reference sequence). For the CDR3, the DNA is TGTGCCAGCAGTAACCCTACGGGGCGGGCAACGGGCGAGCAGTACTTC. Amino acids: CASSNPTGRATGEQYF.

This clonotype was detected ten times or more. The gene calls are TRBV2 and TRBJ1-2, with D maybe TRBD1 (5 bases). Germline loops: CDR1 SNHLY, CDR2 FYNNEI. This CDR3 is 12 amino acids long. With 7 bases removed from V and 5 bases from J, the gap between germline ends came to 11 bases. The CDR3 sequence is CASTVDSYGYTF. The CDR3 nucleotides are TGTGCCAGCACCGTAGACAGTTATGGCTACACCTTC.

This chain links TRBV6-6 with TRBJ2-7; no clear D. From germline, CDR1 is MNHNY and CDR2 SVGAGI (reference sequence). V shed 0 bases and J shed 11 bases, with 20 bases lying between them. This CDR3 has 15 amino acids. This CDR3 is CASSYSDQAPKEEYF. The CDR3 bases are TGTGCCAGCAGTTACTCGGACCAGGCCCCGAAGGAAGAGTACTTC.